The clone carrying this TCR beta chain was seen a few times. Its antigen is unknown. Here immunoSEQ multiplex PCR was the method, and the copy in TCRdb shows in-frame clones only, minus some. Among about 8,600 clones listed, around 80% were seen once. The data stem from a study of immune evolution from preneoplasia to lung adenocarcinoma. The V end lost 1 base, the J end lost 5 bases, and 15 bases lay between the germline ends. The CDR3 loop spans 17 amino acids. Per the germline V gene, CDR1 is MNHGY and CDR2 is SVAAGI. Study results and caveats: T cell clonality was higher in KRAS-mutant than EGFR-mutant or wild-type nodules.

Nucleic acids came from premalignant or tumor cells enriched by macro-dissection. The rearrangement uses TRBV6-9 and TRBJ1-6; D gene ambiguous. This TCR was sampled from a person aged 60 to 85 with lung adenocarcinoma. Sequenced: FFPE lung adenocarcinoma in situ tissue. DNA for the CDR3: TGTGCCAGCAGTTATTACCGTTGGCGCGACCATAATTCACCCCTCCACTTT. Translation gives CASSYYRWRDHNSPLHF.